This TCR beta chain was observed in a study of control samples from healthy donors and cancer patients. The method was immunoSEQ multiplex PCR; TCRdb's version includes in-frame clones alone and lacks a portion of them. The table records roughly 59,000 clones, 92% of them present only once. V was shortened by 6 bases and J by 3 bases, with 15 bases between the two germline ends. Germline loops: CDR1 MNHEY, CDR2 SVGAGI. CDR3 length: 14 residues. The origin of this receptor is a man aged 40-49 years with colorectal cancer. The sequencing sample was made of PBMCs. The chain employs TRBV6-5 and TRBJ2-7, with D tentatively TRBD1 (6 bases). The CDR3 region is CASRPLRGRYEQYF. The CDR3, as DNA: TGTGCCAGCAGGCCCCTCAGGGGCCGCTACGAGCAGTACTTC.